One sample yielded the 3 T cell receptor beta chains listed below, sequenced in a study of CD8 T cells in ankylosing spondylitis. Using its own MiXCR run on the 5' RACE reads, TCRdb lists one record per CDR3 protein. The sample has some 240,000 distinct CDR3 sequences, roughly a quarter seen once. Sequencing was done on a sample of blood, either unsorted or a sorted T cell fraction (not recorded which). The receptors here all came from a male donor with ankylosing spondylitis or in good health (not recorded which).

J is TRBJ2-1 and V is TRBV12-3 or TRBV12-4, with TRBD1 matching over 8 bases. The CDR3 extends over 14 amino acids. V was clipped by 3 bases and J by 6 bases; unmatched bases: 4. The CDR3 DNA reads TGTGCCAGCAGTTTCAGGGGGCAGGGCAATGAGCAGTTCTTC. As protein: CASSFRGQGNEQFF.

This clonotype occurred many times. The DNA for the CDR3 is TGCGCCAGCAGCGGGGTGGCTGACTCCGGGGAGCTGTTTTTT. Translation: CASSGVADSGELFF. The genes are TRBV5-1 and TRBJ2-2, with D uncertain. The germline CDR1 and CDR2 sequences are SGHRS and YFSETQ. CDR3 size: 14 residues. V gave up 4 bases and J gave up 6 bases, with 13 bases separating them.

This chain joins TRBV20-1 and TRBJ1-5, with D possibly being TRBD1 (6 bases). The CDR3 sequence is 15 residues long. Germline loops: CDR1 DFQATT, CDR2 SNEGSKA (reference sequence). The V end lost 0 bases, the J end lost 6 bases, and 15 bases lay between the germline ends. The CDR3 loop is CSARDRRGPRQPQHF. CDR3 bases: TGCAGTGCTAGAGATCGGCGGGGGCCTCGTCAGCCCCAGCATTTT.